This entry lists 18 T cell receptor beta chains sequenced from one sample in a study of shared clonotypes between healthy human individuals. The table came from immunoSEQ multiplex PCR; TCRdb's copy has only in-frame clones and leaves some out. The sample yields approximately 2.5 million clones, approximately 93% seen once. Material: naive CD4+ T cells from PBMCs. Subset specified: CD45RA+ positively selected. Receptors were obtained from a man between 18 and 29 years old in good health. Some clones in this sample may be carry-over from other donors' samples.

The chain has TRBV15 and TRBJ2-7, with D possibly TRBD2 on 6 matching bases. The CDR3 sequence is 13 residues long. Germline V gives CDR1 LNHNV, CDR2 YYDKDF (reference sequence). V lost 2 bases and J 7 bases, leaving 12 bases between the germline ends. The CDR3 reads CATSRQRAGEQYF. The CDR3 nucleotides are TGTGCCACCAGCAGACAAAGGGCGGGAGAGCAGTACTTC.

The rearrangement uses TRBV28 and TRBJ1-2; D unclear. The germline V gene has CDR1 MDHEN and CDR2 SYDVKM. The CDR3 length is 13 residues. V was pared by 6 bases and J by 1 base, with 9 bases between. The CDR3 sequence: CASRGSLNYGYTF. The CDR3 bases are TGTGCCAGCAGGGGCAGCCTTAACTATGGCTACACCTTC.

This rearrangement joins TRBV28 to TRBJ2-3; TRBD1 matches at 7 bases. Per the germline V gene, CDR1 is MDHEN and CDR2 is SYDVKM. Trimming cost V 5 bases and J 4 bases; bases outside gene matches: 9. The CDR3 spans 15 residues. The CDR3 reads CASSPQGVGPDTQYF. The CDR3 coding sequence is TGTGCCAGCAGTCCTCAGGGGGTGGGCCCAGATACGCAGTATTTT.

The rearrangement uses TRBV6-5 and TRBJ1-2, with TRBD1 as a possible D gene (6 bases). The CDR3 runs 16 residues. Germline CDR1 is MNHEY and CDR2 is SVGAGI. Trimming took off 0 bases at V and 4 bases at J, with 15 bases between the two ends. CDR3 region: CASSYSEWGQGYGYTF. For the CDR3, the DNA is TGTGCCAGCAGTTACTCGGAGTGGGGGCAAGGCTATGGCTACACCTTC.

V gene TRBV6-5 combines with J gene TRBJ1-1; D is uncertain. V lost 5 bases, J lost 5 bases, and 15 bases lay in between. The CDR3 has 14 residues. In germline, CDR1 is MNHEY, CDR2 SVGAGI. DNA of the CDR3: TGTGCCAGCAGTCCTAACCCAGGATGGACTGAAGCTTTCTTT. As protein: CASSPNPGWTEAFF.

The chain recombines TRBV7-8 with TRBJ2-6; D possibly corresponds to TRBD2 (6 bases). Trimming took off 5 bases at V and 0 bases at J, with 20 bases between the two ends. Germline assignment: CDR1 SGHVS and CDR2 FQNEAQ. The length of the CDR3 is 19 residues. The CDR3 sequence: CASSASTGSAGSGANVLTF. In DNA form, the CDR3 reads TGTGCCAGCAGCGCGAGCACCGGGAGCGCGGGCTCTGGGGCCAACGTCCTGACTTTC.

The V call is TRBV4-1, the J call TRBJ1-4, with 8 bases aligning to TRBD1. This CDR3 region has 15 residues. With V trimmed by 4 bases and J by 8 bases, 9 bases remained unmatched. Germline V gives CDR1 MGHRA, CDR2 YSYEKL. The CDR3 here is CASSPPRTGNEKLFF. The CDR3 DNA reads TGCGCCAGCAGCCCCCCCCGGACAGGGAACGAAAAACTGTTTTTT.

The V gene is TRBV25-1, the J gene TRBJ2-6; TRBD1 matches at 7 bases. The J segment lost 4 bases and the V segment lost 2 bases, leaving 8 bases of the junction unmatched. CDR3 length equals 17 residues. Germline V gives CDR1 MGHDK, CDR2 SYGVNS. The CDR3 nucleotides are TGTGCCAGCAGTGAAAGAGGGGGCCGGTTAGGGGCCAACGTCCTGACTTTC. Protein sequence: CASSERGGRLGANVLTF.

V is TRBV27 and J is TRBJ2-4; possible D gene TRBD2, 6 bases. There are 14 residues in the CDR3. Germline V gene lookup returns CDR1 MNHEY and CDR2 SMNVEV (reference sequence). Between the trimmed V and J ends, which lost 5 bases and 0 bases, there was a span of 8 bases. The CDR3 nucleotides are TGTGCCAGCAGTAGGGACTTAGCCAAAAACATTCAGTACTTC. As protein: CASSRDLAKNIQYF.

V and J are TRBV11-2 and TRBJ2-2; 9 bases are shared with TRBD1. The CDR3 is 16 residues long. Germline trimming cut 1 base from V and 7 bases from J; bases unmatched to any gene: 7. The germline gives CDR1 SGHAT, CDR2 FQNNGV. CDR3 in DNA: TGTGCCAGCAGCTTAGGGTGGACAGGGGATATCGGGGAGCTGTTTTTT. Its protein is CASSLGWTGDIGELFF.

The J gene is TRBJ2-5, the V gene TRBV27; D gene ambiguous. The CDR3 spans 11 residues. With 10 bases removed from V and 5 bases from J, the gap between germline ends came to 11 bases. Germline V gene lookup returns CDR1 MNHEY and CDR2 SMNVEV (reference sequence). For the CDR3, the DNA is TGTGCCACTGAGGTAGGGGAGACCCAGTACTTC. Its protein is CATEVGETQYF.

This chain joins TRBV2 and TRBJ1-1; 8 nucleotides agree with TRBD1. V was clipped by 4 bases and J by 3 bases; unmatched bases: 4. The CDR3 runs to 14 residues. The germline V gene has CDR1 SNHLY and CDR2 FYNNEI. CDR3 region: CASSATGVDTEAFF. CDR3 DNA sequence: TGTGCCAGCAGTGCGACAGGGGTGGACACTGAAGCTTTCTTT.

CDR3 sequence (DNA): TGTGCCAGTAGGAAGACAGGATCTGGAAACACCATATATTTT. Translation: CASRKTGSGNTIYF. The V call is TRBV19, the J call TRBJ1-3; TRBD1 might be the D (6 bases). V was cut by 6 bases and J by 1 base, with 10 bases left in between. Germline V gene data show CDR1 as LNHDA and CDR2 as SQIVND (reference sequence). CDR3 size: 14 residues.

The count of this clone is one. The genes are TRBV4-1 and TRBJ2-5, with D perhaps matching TRBD1 (6 bases). This CDR3 region has 17 residues. Deletions cut 5 bases from V and 5 bases from J, with 24 bases between. The germline V gene encodes CDR1 MGHRA and CDR2 YSYEKL. For the CDR3, the DNA is TGCGCCAGCAGCACAAGACCCGGACAGACCCAAAGGGAGACCCAGTACTTC. Protein sequence: CASSTRPGQTQRETQYF.

Turning to this clone: Because it lacks the conserved phenylalanine or tryptophan at the end, this CDR3 is likely a read error. Because the CDR3's place on the DNA is in doubt, the DNA is left out and the CDR3 is given as listed by TCRdb. V usage is TRBV10-1 and J usage is TRBJ1-1. CDR1 is WNHNN and CDR2 is SYGVQD in the germline V gene (reference sequence). The CDR3 sequence runs 8 residues, both termini included. The CDR3 reads CASSPPPP.

This chain connects TRBV2 to TRBJ2-1; the D is unclear. The V and J ends lost 3 bases and 12 bases respectively, with 6 bases between them. The CDR3 consists of 10 residues. Germline V lookup: CDR1 SNHLY, CDR2 FYNNEI. This chain's CDR3 is CASSDGVQFF. CDR3 DNA: TGTGCCAGCAGTGACGGAGTGCAGTTCTTC.

A note on this clone: One end of the junction fails to match germline, which may point to a read error. The rearrangement links TRBV28 to TRBJ2-7, with 10 bases identical to TRBD1. The CDR3 spans 12 residues. Germline V gene data show CDR1 as MDHEN and CDR2 as SYDVKM. The CDR3 region is CASSDPGQGLAF. As DNA, the CDR3 is TGTGCCAGCTCCGATCCGGGACAGGGGTTGGCCTTC.

The rearrangement joins TRBV30 to TRBJ2-1; 7 bases map to TRBD2. The CDR3 covers 14 residues. V lost 6 bases, J lost 1 base, and 6 bases stayed unmatched. Germline V gene lookup returns CDR1 GTSNPN and CDR2 SVGIG (reference sequence). The CDR3: CACNLGGSYNEQFF. The CDR3 nucleotides are TGTGCCTGTAACTTGGGGGGGTCCTACAATGAGCAGTTCTTC.